These T cell receptor beta chains were read from a single sample in a study of blood T cells in healthy people across ages. One entry per CDR3 protein results from TCRdb running MiXCR on the 5' RACE reads. The data show some 790,000 distinct CDR3 sequences, about 30% seen once. The specimen sequenced was blood. All receptors derive from a woman of 80 years or more in good health. Both conserved end residues are part of each CDR3. A D gene is named only where the DNA matches it firmly. Rows may omit the clone size; those that give it use once, few, many or a size class.

V gene,clone size,J gene,D gene,CDR3 protein,CDR3 DNA
TRBV6-5,many,TRBJ2-1,TRBD2,CASSMERGGYNEQFF,TGTGCCAGCAGCATGGAGCGGGGGGGTTATAATGAGCAGTTCTTC
TRBV11-2,few,TRBJ1-2,.,CASSGQGGARTGYTF,TGTGCCAGCAGCGGCCAGGGAGGGGCCCGTACAGGCTACACCTTC
TRBV2,.,TRBJ2-5,TRBD2,CAAGGEQETQYF,TGTGCCGCGGGAGGAGAACAAGAGACCCAGTACTTC
TRBV7-6,.,TRBJ2-5,.,CASSLEGYLETQYF,TGTGCCAGCAGCCTAGAGGGCTATCTGGAGACCCAGTACTTC
TRBV21-1,many,TRBJ2-5,.,CASSKLRLSPAQYF,TGTGCCAGCAGCAAACTCCGACTCTCACCGGCCCAGTACTTC
TRBV5-1,many,TRBJ2-1,.,CASSLDLGNEQFF,TGCGCCAGCAGCTTGGATCTGGGGAATGAGCAGTTCTTC
TRBV5-1,.,TRBJ2-7,.,CASSLVAPHDSEQYF,TGCGCCAGCAGCTTGGTAGCGCCCCATGATTCCGAGCAGTACTTC
TRBV7-6,many,TRBJ2-1,.,CASSLAQVASPSYNEQFF,TGTGCCAGCAGCTTAGCGCAGGTGGCTAGCCCTTCCTACAATGAGCAGTTCTTC
TRBV6-6,.,TRBJ2-1,TRBD2,CASHGQVAGVTYNEQFF,TGTGCCAGCCACGGACAGGTAGCGGGGGTGACCTACAATGAGCAGTTCTTC
TRBV7-9,many,TRBJ2-1,.,CASSLAITGNEQFF,TGTGCCAGCAGCTTAGCTATAACAGGCAATGAGCAGTTCTTC
TRBV4-3,many,TRBJ2-3,.,CASSQDRLGLGGVGTDTQYF,TGCGCCAGCAGCCAAGATCGACTTGGATTAGGGGGGGTTGGCACAGATACGCAGTATTTT
TRBV6-2/TRBV6-3,.,TRBJ1-1,.,CASRARAEAFF,TGTGCCAGCAGGGCCAGGGCTGAAGCTTTCTTT
TRBV5-1,many,TRBJ2-1,TRBD1,CASSVGTDSYNEQFF,TGCGCCAGCAGTGTCGGGACAGACTCCTACAATGAGCAGTTCTTC
TRBV12-3/TRBV12-4,.,TRBJ2-3,.,CASSFGEGADAQYF,TGTGCCAGCAGTTTCGGAGAGGGTGCAGATGCGCAGTATTTT
TRBV24-1,many,TRBJ1-2,TRBD1,CATQDRVGYGYTF,TGTGCCACCCAGGACAGGGTTGGCTATGGCTACACCTTC
TRBV20-1,.,TRBJ2-5,TRBD2,CSARSASGAETQYF,TGCAGTGCTAGGTCTGCCAGCGGGGCGGAGACCCAGTACTTC
TRBV6-2/TRBV6-3,many,TRBJ2-3,TRBD2,CASLRSGGTTDTQYF,TGTGCCAGCCTTAGAAGCGGGGGGACGACAGATACGCAGTATTTT
TRBV5-5,many,TRBJ2-6,.,CASSPVPSGRSFSGANVLTF,TGTGCCAGCAGCCCGGTACCGAGTGGGAGGTCCTTCTCTGGGGCCAACGTCCTGACTTTC
TRBV3-1,.,TRBJ1-5,.,CASSPLQGEGPQHF,TGTGCCAGCAGCCCCCTACAGGGAGAAGGGCCCCAGCATTTT
TRBV7-8,few,TRBJ1-2,TRBD1,CASSLGGRGAYGYTF,TGTGCCAGCAGCCTTGGGGGCAGGGGGGCCTATGGCTACACCTTC
TRBV5-1,many,TRBJ2-1,TRBD2,CASSFLTSDREQFF,TGCGCCAGCAGCTTCTTGACTAGCGATCGTGAGCAGTTCTTC
TRBV20-1,many,TRBJ2-3,.,CSASRGTAQYF,TGCAGTGCTAGTAGGGGGACGGCGCAGTATTTT
TRBV7-9,.,TRBJ2-7,TRBD1,CASSRGQGMVLEQYF,TGTGCCAGCAGCCGGGGACAGGGGATGGTACTCGAGCAGTACTTC
TRBV18,many,TRBJ2-7,.,CASSPRISRSYEQYF,TGTGCCAGCTCACCGCGAATTTCTCGGTCCTACGAGCAGTACTTC
TRBV5-4,.,TRBJ2-6,TRBD1,CASSLAGTGLTGANVRTF,TGTGCCAGCAGCTTGGCCGGGACAGGGTTAACTGGGGCCAACGTCCGGACTTTC
TRBV20-1,.,TRBJ1-6,.,CSAKGGGAPLHF,TGCAGTGCCAAGGGAGGAGGCGCACCCCTCCACTTT
TRBV7-9,once,TRBJ1-1,.,CASSLALLGTEAFF,TGTGCCAGCAGCTTAGCGCTTCTTGGCACTGAAGCTTTCTTT
TRBV19,few,TRBJ1-5,.,CATKREGQGVGQPQHF,TGTGCCACTAAAAGAGAGGGGCAGGGAGTCGGTCAGCCCCAGCATTTT
TRBV7-2,many,TRBJ2-1,.,CASSFKGGEYNEQFF,TGTGCCAGCAGCTTTAAGGGGGGTGAATACAATGAGCAGTTCTTC
TRBV12-5,few,TRBJ2-1,.,CASGLTNRNGQFF,TGTGCTAGTGGTTTGACAAACAGAAATGGGCAGTTCTTC
TRBV12-3/TRBV12-4,many,TRBJ1-5,.,CASSQAYSNQPQHF,TGTGCCAGCAGTCAGGCTTATAGCAATCAGCCCCAGCATTTT
TRBV6-1,few,TRBJ1-2,TRBD1,CASSEAWGPGQHYGYTF,TGTGCCAGCAGTGAAGCGTGGGGTCCGGGACAGCACTATGGCTACACCTTC
TRBV28,.,TRBJ1-4,TRBD1,CACSLRTGVQNEKLFF,TGTGCCTGCAGCCTCAGGACAGGGGTCCAAAATGAAAAACTGTTTTTT
TRBV6-2/TRBV6-3,many,TRBJ1-2,.,CASSFSDRPNYGYTF,TGTGCCAGCAGTTTCTCGGACAGACCTAACTATGGCTACACCTTC
TRBV7-9,.,TRBJ1-1,.,CASSPGPSGTEAFF,TGTGCCAGCAGCCCCGGACCCTCAGGAACTGAAGCTTTCTTT
TRBV15,few,TRBJ2-5,.,CATSRDWGSNEQYF,TGTGCCACCAGCAGAGATTGGGGGAGCAATGAGCAGTACTTC
TRBV30,.,TRBJ1-2,.,CAHARDQRGGYTF,TGTGCCCACGCTAGGGACCAACGGGGTGGCTACACCTTC
TRBV7-2,few,TRBJ1-1,.,CASSQDSYGGTEAFF,TGTGCCAGCAGCCAAGATTCCTATGGAGGGACTGAAGCTTTCTTT
TRBV15,many,TRBJ2-7,.,CATSRDINIRVNEQYF,TGTGCCACCAGCAGAGATATTAACATAAGGGTAAACGAGCAGTACTTC
TRBV6-5,many,TRBJ2-1,TRBD2,CASSYASGGAQEQFF,TGTGCCAGCAGTTACGCTAGCGGGGGGGCACAGGAGCAGTTCTTC
TRBV9,.,TRBJ2-7,.,CAGSPGDGEQYF,TGTGCCGGCAGCCCAGGCGACGGCGAGCAGTACTTC
TRBV27,.,TRBJ2-3,TRBD1,CASRDRGFSSDTQYF,TGTGCCAGCCGGGACAGGGGTTTCTCTTCAGATACGCAGTATTTT
TRBV12-3/TRBV12-4,many,TRBJ1-6,.,CASSNTRARAPLHF,TGTGCCAGCAGTAATACAAGGGCGCGTGCACCCCTCCACTTT
TRBV6-2/TRBV6-3,many,TRBJ2-5,.,CASSYIGETQYF,TGTGCCAGCAGTTACATAGGGGAGACCCAGTACTTC
TRBV3-1,.,TRBJ1-6,TRBD1,CASTGGEGNNSPLHF,TGTGCCAGCACAGGGGGGGAGGGCAATAATTCACCCCTCCACTTT
TRBV2,few,TRBJ2-3,TRBD2,CASSRGTSGGLHSDTQYF,TGTGCCAGCTCTAGGGGGACTAGCGGGGGACTTCACTCAGATACGCAGTATTTT
TRBV29-1,many,TRBJ2-7,TRBD1,CSAEEPGGFHEQYF,TGCAGCGCCGAAGAGCCAGGGGGCTTCCACGAGCAGTACTTC
TRBV2,.,TRBJ1-1,.,CASSPLGEAFF,TGTGCCAGCAGCCCCTTGGGTGAAGCTTTCTTT
TRBV5-1,few,TRBJ2-5,TRBD1,CASSLGQGRVEAQYF,TGCGCCAGCAGCTTGGGACAGGGTCGTGTTGAGGCCCAGTACTTC
TRBV9,many,TRBJ1-4,TRBD1,CASSDGTGGKKLFF,TGTGCCAGCAGCGATGGGACAGGTGGGAAAAAACTGTTTTTT
TRBV20-1,few,TRBJ2-7,.,CSGNSIHSYEQYF,TGCAGTGGAAACAGTATTCACTCCTACGAGCAGTACTTC
TRBV4-3,many,TRBJ2-7,.,CASSQEHGSYEQYF,TGCGCCAGCAGCCAAGAACACGGCTCCTACGAGCAGTACTTC
TRBV13,once,TRBJ2-7,TRBD1,CASSLLDRANEQYF,TGTGCCAGCAGCTTACTGGACAGGGCCAACGAGCAGTACTTC
TRBV6-5,.,TRBJ2-2,TRBD2,CASSYIHLGTSRTNTGELFF,TGTGCCAGCAGTTACATCCACTTAGGGACTAGCAGGACGAACACCGGGGAGCTGTTTTTT
TRBV7-6,many,TRBJ2-5,.,CASSLEGRGPPGETQYF,TGTGCCAGCAGCTTAGAGGGAAGGGGCCCTCCAGGAGAGACCCAGTACTTC
TRBV9,.,TRBJ1-2,.,CASSVAPDGTSYGYTF,TGTGCCAGCAGCGTAGCCCCGGACGGGACCAGCTATGGCTACACCTTC
TRBV20-1,.,TRBJ1-1,.,CSANPNEEAFF,TGCAGTGCTAATCCCAACGAAGAAGCTTTCTTT
TRBV6-2/TRBV6-3,few,TRBJ2-3,.,CASTWGPHGTDTQYF,TGTGCCAGCACTTGGGGGCCCCATGGCACAGATACGCAGTATTTT
TRBV3-1,few,TRBJ2-1,.,CASSQGTAYEQFF,TGTGCCAGCAGCCAAGGGACAGCATACGAGCAGTTCTTC